The 22 T cell receptor beta chains given below trace back to one sample, sequenced in a study of cytomegalovirus exposure and HLA in healthy donors. PCR involved 60 Vbeta and 13 Jbeta primers. Sequenced by immunoSEQ multiplex PCR; TCRdb stores in-frame clones only, minus some. The table has 84,000 or so clones, 76% seen once. Sequencing used PBMCs. All receptors come from a male donor in good health and CMV-seronegative.

This chain joins TRBV23-1 and TRBJ2-1; D gene uncertain. TRBV23-1 is given ORF status, its function remaining uncertain. The length of the CDR3 is 17 residues. V was shortened by 0 bases and J by 2 bases, with 14 bases between the two germline ends. The CDR3 sequence is CASSQSRHGGTYNEQFF. CDR3 bases: TGCGCCAGCAGTCAATCGCGGCACGGTGGTACCTACAATGAGCAGTTCTTC.

This chain connects TRBV19 to TRBJ1-2; 9 nucleotides agree with TRBD1. V was pared by 6 bases and J by 8 bases, with 7 bases of the junction left unmatched. Germline V lookup: CDR1 LNHDA, CDR2 SQIVND (reference sequence). CDR3 size: 13 residues. This CDR3 is CASSLQGAGGYTF. As DNA, the CDR3 is TGTGCCAGTAGCCTACAGGGGGCGGGCGGCTACACCTTC.

The gene calls are TRBV19 and TRBJ1-6; D is unclear. The V gene lost 1 base and the J gene lost 7 bases, with 17 bases spanning the gap. Germline V gene sequence: CDR1 LNHDA, CDR2 SQIVND (reference sequence). This CDR3 has 17 amino acids. CDR3 sequence (DNA): TGTGCCAGTAGTATAGTACTCCCTGCAGGCCCCAATTCACCCCTCCACTTT. Amino acid sequence: CASSIVLPAGPNSPLHF.

This clone was found a few times. The chain employs TRBV7-9 and TRBJ2-5, with 8 nucleotides matching TRBD1. Germline V gene data show CDR1 as SEHNR and CDR2 as FQNEAQ (reference sequence). The CDR3 spans 15 residues. The trim removed 0 bases at V and 5 bases at J, leaving 5 bases unmatched. DNA of the CDR3: TGTGCCAGCAGCTTAGCGACAGGGGCCGCGGAGACCCAGTACTTC. This gives the protein CASSLATGAAETQYF.

This clone appeared a single time. The chain is built from TRBV9 and TRBJ1-2; tentatively, D is TRBD1 (5 bases). Germline CDR1 SGDLS, CDR2 YYNGEE. The CDR3 runs 12 residues. The germline V and J ends were trimmed by 3 bases and 2 bases, with 5 bases remaining between them. CDR3: CASSEGNYGYTF. CDR3 nucleotides: TGTGCCAGCAGCGAGGGGAACTATGGCTACACCTTC.

Only one count was recorded for this clone. CDR3 DNA sequence: TGTGCCAGCAGTGGGGGGGGGTCGAGGAACAATGAGCAGTTCTTC. It is translated as CASSGGGSRNNEQFF. This chain joins TRBV28 and TRBJ2-1; 7 positions agree with TRBD2. The CDR3 totals 15 residues. Germline loops: CDR1 MDHEN, CDR2 SYDVKM. The J segment lost 5 bases and the V segment lost 5 bases, leaving 9 bases of the junction unmatched. The full variable domain, in which reference TRBV28 and TRBJ2-1 provide the parts outside the CDR3, is DVKVTQSSRYLVKRTGEKVFLECVQDMDHENMFWYRQDPGLGLRLIYFSYDVKMKEKGDIPEGYSVSREKKERFSLILESASTNQTSMYLCASSGGGSRNNEQFFGPGTRLTVL.

This clone was counted once. The genes are TRBV5-1 and TRBJ2-5; D ambiguous. This CDR3 comprises 12 residues. Per the germline V gene, CDR1 is SGHRS and CDR2 is YFSETQ. V dropped 0 bases and J dropped 5 bases, with 5 bases sitting between them. This CDR3 reads CASSLVGETQYF. The CDR3 DNA sequence: TGCGCCAGCAGCTTGGTCGGTGAGACCCAGTACTTC.

The chain couples TRBV7-8 to TRBJ2-1; 9 nucleotides match TRBD1. Trimming cost V 4 bases and J 6 bases; bases outside gene matches: 7. The germline V gene has CDR1 SGHVS and CDR2 FQNEAQ. The CDR3 is made up of 15 amino acids. The CDR3, as DNA: TGTGCCAGCAGCTATGGACAGGGGAGGGTCAATGAGCAGTTCTTC. Translated: CASSYGQGRVNEQFF.

The chain links TRBV6-1 to TRBJ1-4; 8 bases match TRBD1. J gave up 7 bases and V 6 bases, and 10 bases lay outside the gene matches. The CDR3 runs 15 residues. Germline assignment: CDR1 MNHNS and CDR2 SASEGT. CDR3 bases: TGTGCCAGCAGAAGAGCGGGACAGGTATTTGAAAAACTGTTTTTT. Translation: CASRRAGQVFEKLFF.

The chain recombines TRBV25-1 with TRBJ2-1; 9 positions match TRBD2. This CDR3 comprises 15 residues. CDR1 MGHDK and CDR2 SYGVNS come from the germline V gene. V shed 6 bases and J 8 bases; nucleotides not matched to a gene: 11. The CDR3: CASSDPGLAGDEQFF. CDR3 coding DNA: TGTGCCAGCAGCGATCCGGGACTAGCAGGAGATGAGCAGTTCTTC.

This clone was seen a handful of times. The J gene is TRBJ2-4, the V gene TRBV11-2; TRBD2 matches 15 bases. V dropped 5 bases and J dropped 8; count of bases not matched to a gene: 16. The CDR3 is made up of 19 amino acids. Germline V gene lookup returns CDR1 SGHAT and CDR2 FQNNGV. The DNA for the CDR3 is TGTGCCAGCAGCCCCGGCCGGACTAGCGGGGGGGCGCCCTGGGACATTCAGTACTTC. The encoded protein is CASSPGRTSGGAPWDIQYF.

This clone was observed a few times. For the CDR3, the DNA is TGCGCCAGCAGCTTGGCCTCGGGACAAAGGGGCTCTGGGGCCAACGTCCTGACTTTC. Its translation is CASSLASGQRGSGANVLTF. This chain joins TRBV5-1 and TRBJ2-6; tentatively, D is TRBD1 (6 bases). Looked up from germline, CDR1 is SGHRS and CDR2 is YFSETQ. Trimming shortened V by 0 bases and J by 0 bases, and 16 bases separated the two germline ends. The CDR3 totals 19 residues.

J is TRBJ1-1 and V is TRBV2; tentatively, D is TRBD1 (5 bases). CDR3 length equals 15 residues. V lost 6 bases, J lost 1 base, and 15 bases lay in between. Germline CDR1 and CDR2: SNHLY and FYNNEI. In DNA, the CDR3 is TGTGCCAGCAGAAAGGGCAGGGTTCCGAACACTGAAGCTTTCTTT. Its translation: CASRKGRVPNTEAFF.

The gene calls are TRBV14 and TRBJ2-6; no reliable D call. The V end lost 1 base, the J end lost 0 bases, and 7 bases lay between the germline ends. Germline V gene data show CDR1 as SGHDN and CDR2 as FVKESK. The CDR3 covers 16 residues. The CDR3 nucleotides are TGTGCCAGCAGCCAAGTCATCAACTCTGGGGCCAACGTCCTGACTTTC. This encodes CASSQVINSGANVLTF.

The rearrangement uses TRBV7-9 and TRBJ1-2, with 7 nucleotides matching TRBD1. The J segment lost 8 bases and the V segment lost 5 bases, leaving 8 bases of the junction unmatched. In germline, CDR1 is SEHNR, CDR2 FQNEAQ (reference sequence). This CDR3 contains 13 residues. The CDR3 DNA follows: TGTGCCAGCAGCCGAACAGGGGCGCGGGGCTACACCTTC. Translated, it gives CASSRTGARGYTF.

This clone was recorded once. J is TRBJ1-5 and V is TRBV5-1, with D tentatively TRBD1 (6 bases). This CDR3 is built from 14 residues. Germline loops: CDR1 SGHRS, CDR2 YFSETQ. V lost 4 bases and J lost 5, with 13 bases in between. This CDR3 is CASSLSGAHQPQHF. The CDR3 nucleotides are TGCGCCAGCAGCCTATCAGGGGCTCATCAGCCCCAGCATTTT.

In this sample, this clone turned up a few times. The chain joins TRBV19 to TRBJ2-7; 7 bases are shared with TRBD1. Per germline, CDR1 LNHDA and CDR2 SQIVND (reference sequence). V shed 4 bases and J 1 base; nucleotides not matched to a gene: 16. CDR3 length equals 18 residues. The CDR3 here is CASSTGFGTALLSYEQYF. DNA of the CDR3: TGTGCCAGTAGTACCGGATTCGGGACAGCCCTCCTATCCTACGAGCAGTACTTC.

The chain links TRBV19 to TRBJ1-4, with TRBD1 identical over 7 bases. The CDR3 extends over 15 amino acids. Germline V gene sequence: CDR1 LNHDA, CDR2 SQIVND (reference sequence). Losses at the gene ends were 6 bases for V and 4 bases for J; bases not matched to a gene: 8. In nucleotides, the CDR3 is TGTGCCAGTAGCAGGGGGAACTACGGTAATGAAAAACTGTTTTTT. It encodes CASSRGNYGNEKLFF.

The chain is built from TRBV2 and TRBJ2-7, with 9 nucleotides matching TRBD1. The CDR3 extends over 15 amino acids. J was trimmed by 2 bases and V by 6 bases; bases with no gene match: 8. In germline, CDR1 is SNHLY, CDR2 FYNNEI. The CDR3 loop reads CASSQDRGPTYEQYF. As DNA, the CDR3 is TGTGCCAGCAGCCAGGACAGGGGCCCAACCTACGAGCAGTACTTC.

The chain uses TRBV14 and TRBJ2-5; the D gene is possibly TRBD1 (6 bases). CDR1 and CDR2 from the germline V gene are SGHDN and FVKESK. This CDR3 contains 16 residues. The ends were cut back, 4 bases at V and 3 bases at J, with 18 bases in the middle. In DNA, the CDR3 is TGTGCCAGCAGCCCCCCCCGAACAGGGTTAAAAGAGACCCAGTACTTC. It codes for CASSPPRTGLKETQYF. Combining the CDR3 with reference TRBV14 and TRBJ2-5 gives the whole variable domain EAGVTQFPSHSVIEKGQTVTLRCDPISGHDNLYWYRRVMGKEIKFLLHFVKESKQDESGMPNNRFLAERTGGTYSTLKVQPAELEDSGVYFCASSPPRTGLKETQYFGPGTRLLVL.

CDR3 coding DNA: TGCGCCAGCAGCCAAGCCATACAGGGGATGGGTAACTATGGCTACACCTTC. This codes for CASSQAIQGMGNYGYTF. This rearrangement joins TRBV4-3 to TRBJ1-2; TRBD1 aligns across 7 bases. This CDR3 has 17 residues. V lost 1 base, J lost 1 base, and 9 bases stayed unmatched. Germline V gene lookup returns CDR1 LGHNA and CDR2 YSLEER.

V usage is TRBV27 and J usage is TRBJ1-2; the D is unclear. The CDR3 covers 15 residues. The germline V and J ends were trimmed by 4 bases and 2 bases, with 14 bases remaining between them. CDR1 MNHEY and CDR2 SMNVEV come from the germline V gene (reference sequence). The CDR3 sequence is CASSYAPGRNYGYTF. CDR3 nucleotide sequence: TGTGCCAGCAGTTATGCCCCTGGCCGAAACTATGGCTACACCTTC.